The 32 T cell receptor beta chains reported below all come from one sample, sequenced in a study of T cells after yellow fever vaccination. Each CDR3 protein is one row after TCRdb ran MiXCR on the 5' RACE reads. The table shows 550,000 to 750,000 distinct CDR3 sequences, with approximately 13% occurring only once. The sequences come from PBMCs, collected on the day of the yellow fever booster vaccination. The receptors derive from a man in his thirties or forties who received the YFV17D yellow fever vaccine.

The gene calls are TRBV13 and TRBJ1-1; D is unresolved. Germline CDR1 reads PRHDT; CDR2 reads FYEKMQ (reference sequence). The germline V and J ends were trimmed by 2 bases and 5 bases, with 12 bases remaining between them. This CDR3 has 14 amino acids. CDR3 protein: CASSLRGRRTEAFF. The CDR3 coding sequence is TGTGCCAGCAGCTTACGAGGGCGCAGGACTGAAGCTTTCTTT.

The V and J genes are TRBV20-1 and TRBJ1-3, with a weak D call TRBD1 (5 bases). This CDR3 comprises 21 residues. V lost 6 bases, J lost 0 bases, and 33 bases lay in between. In germline, CDR1 is DFQATT, CDR2 SNEGSKA (reference sequence). Here the CDR3 DNA reads TGCAGTGCCCGGGACGGCAAAGGGCCCGGATACACAACCTCCTCTGGAAACACCATATATTTT. As protein: CSARDGKGPGYTTSSGNTIYF.

This clonotype was counted between two and nine times. The chain combines TRBV4-2 with TRBJ2-1; D is unclear. The CDR3 is made up of 16 amino acids. CDR1 LGHNA and CDR2 YNFKEQ come from the germline V gene. Between the trimmed V and J ends, which lost 5 bases and 8 bases, there was a span of 22 bases. The CDR3 DNA sequence: TGTGCCAGCAGCGAAGTAACCCGGACCCTTGGGGATGAGCAGTTCTTC. Its translation is CASSEVTRTLGDEQFF.

This clonotype came up a few times. The chain combines TRBV12-3 or TRBV12-4 with TRBJ2-2; TRBD1 matches at 9 bases. This CDR3 spans 16 amino acids. Losses at the gene ends were 5 bases for V and 5 bases for J; bases not matched to a gene: 9. CDR3 coding DNA: TGTGCCAGCAGTCTCGGACAGGGGCTTCTAACCGGGGAGCTGTTTTTT. This gives the protein CASSLGQGLLTGELFF.

The CDR3 DNA is TGCGCCAGCAGTCACGACAGGGACCAAGAGACCCAGTACTTC. Protein sequence: CASSHDRDQETQYF. The chain couples TRBV23-1 to TRBJ2-5, with 7 bases that match TRBD1. TRBV23-1 is an ORF; its function is uncertain. CDR3 length: 14 residues. The V and J ends lost 3 bases and 0 bases, in that order; junction bases with no gene match: 1.

The sample holds a few counts of this clonotype. CDR3: CASSASRTGYHEQYF. The CDR3, as DNA: TGTGCCAGCAGCGCCTCGAGGACAGGGTACCACGAGCAGTACTTC. This chain joins TRBV9 and TRBJ2-7; TRBD1 matches at 8 bases. V shed 3 bases, J shed 5 bases, and the junction held 10 bases outside the gene matches. This CDR3 has 15 amino acids. Germline lookup yields CDR1 SGDLS and CDR2 YYNGEE.

V gene TRBV14 combines with J gene TRBJ2-7; 8 bases map to TRBD1. V gave up 1 base and J gave up 3 bases; unmatched junction bases: 11. The CDR3 covers 17 residues. Germline V gene sequence: CDR1 SGHDN, CDR2 FVKESK. CDR3 sequence: CASSQGPNRGAFYEQYF. CDR3 nucleotide sequence: TGTGCCAGCAGCCAAGGCCCGAACAGGGGGGCGTTCTACGAGCAGTACTTC.

The chain carries TRBV5-1 and TRBJ1-2; 8 nucleotides match TRBD1. Germline V gene sequence: CDR1 SGHRS, CDR2 YFSETQ. The V segment lost 4 bases and the J segment 0 bases; nucleotides outside the gene matches: 11. The CDR3 is 17 residues long. CDR3 residues: CASSPRTTGGPNYGYTF. DNA of the CDR3: TGCGCCAGCAGCCCTCGGACCACAGGGGGACCTAACTATGGCTACACCTTC.

This clonotype was recorded a few times. The CDR3 nucleotides are TGTGCCAGCAGTTCCGGGCCCATCCTCTACGAGCAGTACTTC. Its translation: CASSSGPILYEQYF. The V gene is TRBV6-5, the J gene TRBJ2-7; D unclear. V lost 4 bases, J lost 3 bases, and 13 bases lay in between. Germline CDR1 MNHEY, CDR2 SVGAGI. The CDR3 contains 14 residues.

This clonotype was observed a handful of times. The rearrangement joins TRBV10-3 to TRBJ2-1; no clear D gene. Germline assignment: CDR1 ENHRY and CDR2 SYGVKD. This CDR3 is built from 16 residues. Trimming cost V 10 bases and J 1 base, with 20 bases left between them. The CDR3 reads CATQDGPGPSYNEQFF. The CDR3 nucleotides read TGTGCCACTCAGGACGGCCCCGGTCCATCCTACAATGAGCAGTTCTTC.

This clonotype was observed a few times. The rearrangement joins TRBV11-3 to TRBJ2-3; TRBD2 is a possible D gene (6 bases). Germline-derived CDR1 and CDR2 are SGHNT and YENEEA. The length of the CDR3 is 16 residues. V dropped 4 bases and J dropped 6 bases, with 20 bases sitting between them. The CDR3 here is CASSSRDSPSGDTQYF. The CDR3 DNA sequence: TGTGCCAGCAGCTCTCGGGACTCCCCCTCGGGGGATACGCAGTATTTT.

This clonotype was counted a few times. The J gene is TRBJ1-2, the V gene TRBV20-1, with TRBD1 matching over 8 bases. With 2 bases clipped from V and 4 bases from J, the junction kept 6 bases outside the gene matches. Germline lookup yields CDR1 DFQATT and CDR2 SNEGSKA (reference sequence). This CDR3 comprises 14 residues. CDR3 sequence reads: CSARPGQGIYGYTF. CDR3 sequence (DNA): TGCAGTGCTAGACCTGGACAGGGAATCTATGGCTACACCTTC.

The V and J genes are TRBV9 and TRBJ2-7; possible D gene TRBD2, 6 bases. The CDR3 has 14 residues. Germline V lookup: CDR1 SGDLS, CDR2 YYNGEE. The V end lost 0 bases, the J end lost 2 bases, and 9 bases lay between the germline ends. The CDR3 DNA follows: TGTGCCAGCAGCGTAGAGGAGGGCACCTACGAGCAGTACTTC. Translating it yields CASSVEEGTYEQYF.

This clonotype was counted a few times. The chain employs TRBV20-1 and TRBJ1-5; D not resolved. CDR3 length: 12 residues. Looked up from germline, CDR1 is DFQATT and CDR2 is SNEGSKA (reference sequence). The CDR3: CSADLGNQPQHF. The CDR3, as DNA: TGCAGCGCAGATCTGGGCAATCAGCCCCAGCATTTT.

This clonotype turned up a few times. The chain has TRBV29-1 and TRBJ1-2, with D hard to call. The CDR3 is 11 residues long. In germline, CDR1 is SQVTM, CDR2 ANQGSEA. The ends were cut back, 1 base at V and 4 bases at J, with 4 bases in the middle. CDR3 nucleotides: TGCAGCGTTGAAGGAGTCTATGGCTACACCTTC. Protein sequence: CSVEGVYGYTF.

The chain's CDR3 is CASSLGTSGSHEQFF. CDR3 coding DNA: TGCGCCAGCAGCTTGGGGACTAGCGGGAGTCATGAGCAGTTCTTC. The rearrangement uses TRBV5-1 and TRBJ2-1; TRBD2 aligns across 13 bases. The CDR3 runs to 15 residues. CDR1 and CDR2 from the germline V gene are SGHRS and YFSETQ. Trimming at V came to 0 bases and at J to 8 bases, leaving 2 bases not matched to a gene.

CDR3 DNA sequence: TGTGCCAGTCAGGTTATTGGGGCTGAAGCTTTCTTT. This gives the protein CASQVIGAEAFF. V and J are TRBV19 and TRBJ1-1, with D unclear. The CDR3 extends over 12 amino acids. The germline CDR1 and CDR2 sequences are LNHDA and SQIVND (reference sequence). V was clipped by 8 bases and J by 6 bases, with 13 bases between them.

This clonotype was picked up a small number of times. This rearrangement joins TRBV24-1 to TRBJ2-7, with 8 bases that match TRBD1. With V trimmed by 5 bases and J by 4 bases, 9 bases remained unmatched. Per germline, CDR1 KGHDR and CDR2 SFDVKD. The CDR3 sequence is 15 residues long. CDR3 nucleotide sequence: TGTGCCACCAGTGCTACCGGGACAGGATGGTACGAGCAGTACTTC. Its protein is CATSATGTGWYEQYF.

This rearrangement joins TRBV7-2 to TRBJ2-5; D is ambiguous. The CDR3 covers 14 residues. Trimming took off 5 bases at V and 5 bases at J, with 15 bases between the two ends. CDR1 and CDR2 (germline): SGHTA, FQGNSA. DNA for the CDR3: TGTGCCAGCAGCCGTGGTCACGGTGCGGAGACCCAGTACTTC. Encoded protein: CASSRGHGAETQYF.

This clonotype was seen more than once but under ten times. This sequence joins TRBV27 and TRBJ2-5, with D tentatively TRBD1 or TRBD2 (5 bases each). This CDR3 spans 15 amino acids. In germline, CDR1 is MNHEY, CDR2 SMNVEV (reference sequence). The V gene lost 4 bases and the J gene lost 4 bases, with 16 bases spanning the gap. For the CDR3, the DNA is TGTGCCAGCAGTTCCGGGACCTCAAGGGGAGAGACCCAGTACTTC. Protein product: CASSSGTSRGETQYF.

Only a few counts were recorded for this clonotype. The chain links TRBV29-1 to TRBJ2-1; D might be TRBD1 or TRBD2, each matching 5 bases. The CDR3 totals 13 residues. Germline V gene data show CDR1 as SQVTM and CDR2 as ANQGSEA. V lost 8 bases and J lost 9, with 20 bases in between. The CDR3 loop is CSTGALSRGEQFF. Written as DNA, the CDR3 is TGCAGCACTGGGGCCCTTTCGAGGGGTGAGCAGTTCTTC.

This clonotype was recorded a few times. The chain employs TRBV4-1 and TRBJ1-1; 7 bases fit TRBD1. This CDR3 comprises 15 residues. Germline CDR1 reads MGHRA; CDR2 reads YSYEKL. After removal of 0 bases from V and 11 bases from J, the junction contained 12 bases not matched to a gene. The CDR3 coding sequence is TGCGCCAGCAGCCAAGAATCTCTCACAGGGGCGAGGGCTTTCTTT. It is translated as CASSQESLTGARAFF.

V is TRBV7-9 and J is TRBJ1-5; D is possibly TRBD1 (5 bases). The CDR3 is made up of 15 amino acids. Per the germline V gene, CDR1 is SEHNR and CDR2 is FQNEAQ (reference sequence). V was clipped by 4 bases and J by 4 bases, with 14 bases between them. The CDR3 protein is CASSSSRWGNQPQHF. The CDR3 bases are TGTGCCAGCAGCTCGTCCCGGTGGGGGAATCAGCCCCAGCATTTT.

The V and J genes are TRBV6-1 and TRBJ1-5; 7 nucleotides line up with TRBD1. CDR3 size: 13 residues. The germline CDR1 and CDR2 sequences are MNHNS and SASEGT. V lost 5 bases to trimming and J lost 5 bases; unmatched junction nucleotides: 3. The CDR3 protein is CASSKQGYQPQHF. The DNA for the CDR3 is TGTGCCAGCAGTAAACAGGGGTATCAGCCCCAGCATTTT.

The V gene is TRBV6-2 or TRBV6-3, the J gene TRBJ2-5; 12 nucleotides match TRBD2. The J segment lost 5 bases and the V segment lost 2 bases, leaving 6 bases of the junction unmatched. This CDR3 has 16 amino acids. Germline V gene lookup returns CDR1 MNHEY and CDR2 SVGEGT. DNA for the CDR3: TGTGCCAGCAGTTACCTAGCGGGAGGGCCCCGGGAGACCCAGTACTTC. It specifies CASSYLAGGPRETQYF.

This clonotype was observed a few times. The V gene is TRBV7-9, the J gene TRBJ2-2; D remains ambiguous. This CDR3 comprises 13 residues. Germline V lookup: CDR1 SEHNR, CDR2 FQNEAQ (reference sequence). Trimming left V 1 base short and J 8 bases short, with 8 bases between. The CDR3: CASSLVAVGELFF. The CDR3 DNA reads TGTGCCAGCAGCTTAGTTGCCGTAGGGGAGCTGTTTTTT.

About this clonotype: The junction shows a germline mismatch at one end, possibly a read error. V is TRBV12-3 or TRBV12-4 and J is TRBJ2-4, with 8 positions matching TRBD2. The CDR3 is made up of 18 amino acids. CDR3 protein: CACSGTSGHLLAKNIQYF. CDR3 nucleotide sequence: TGTGCCTGCAGTGGAACTAGCGGTCACTTACTAGCCAAAAACATTCAGTACTTC.

V usage is TRBV12-3 or TRBV12-4 and J usage is TRBJ1-1; 8 bases map to TRBD1. The CDR3 covers 16 residues. V gave up 3 bases and J gave up 3 bases; unmatched junction bases: 9. CDR3 loop: CASSLYQGAGYTEAFF. In DNA form, the CDR3 reads TGTGCCAGCAGTTTGTACCAGGGGGCAGGGTACACTGAAGCTTTCTTT.

The chain is built from TRBV29-1 and TRBJ2-1, with 10 bases matching TRBD1. V gave up 6 bases and J gave up 5 bases; unmatched junction bases: 4. Germline CDR1 SQVTM, CDR2 ANQGSEA. The CDR3 has 13 residues. The DNA of the CDR3 is TGCAGCGTCGGGACAGGGGTGCACAATGAGCAGTTCTTC. This gives the protein CSVGTGVHNEQFF.

The chain links TRBV20-1 to TRBJ1-2; 9 bases align to TRBD1. The CDR3 runs 14 residues. Trimming took 5 bases from V and 6 from J; bases not matched to a gene: 10. Germline lookup yields CDR1 DFQATT and CDR2 SNEGSKA (reference sequence). The DNA of the CDR3 is TGCAGTGCTCTACGTGGACAGGGGAGAGATGGCTACACCTTC. This sequence encodes CSALRGQGRDGYTF.

This clonotype was seen only a few times. The chain joins TRBV6-1 to TRBJ2-2; unclear D gene. The CDR3 length is 13 residues. The germline V gene encodes CDR1 MNHNS and CDR2 SASEGT. The germline V and J ends were trimmed by 6 bases and 9 bases, with 14 bases remaining between them. The chain's CDR3 is CASSQPAMRELFF. CDR3 coding DNA: TGTGCCAGCAGCCAGCCCGCGATGCGGGAGCTGTTTTTT.

A word on this clonotype: The conserved phenylalanine or tryptophan is not found at the CDR3 terminus, so this likely reflects a read error. This chain links TRBV7-2 with TRBJ2-1; TRBD2 matches at 8 bases. Unmatched junction bases numbered 9, after V lost 8 bases and J lost 6 bases. Germline CDR1 and CDR2: SGHTA and FQGNSA. The CDR3 spans 14 residues. This CDR3 reads CASGGAGDGNEQFL. For the CDR3, the DNA is TGTGCCAGCGGTGGAGCGGGAGATGGCAATGAGCAGTTCTTA.